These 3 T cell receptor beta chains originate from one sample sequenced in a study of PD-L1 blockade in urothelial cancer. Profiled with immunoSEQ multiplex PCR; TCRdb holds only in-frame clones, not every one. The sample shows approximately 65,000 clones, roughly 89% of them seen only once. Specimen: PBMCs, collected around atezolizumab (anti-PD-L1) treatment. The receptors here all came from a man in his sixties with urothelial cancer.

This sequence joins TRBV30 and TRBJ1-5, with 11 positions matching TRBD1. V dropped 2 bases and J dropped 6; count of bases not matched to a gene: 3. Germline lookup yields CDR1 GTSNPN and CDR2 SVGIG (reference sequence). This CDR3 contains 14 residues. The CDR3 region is CAWSLGQGGQPQHF. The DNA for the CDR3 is TGTGCCTGGAGTCTGGGACAGGGGGGTCAGCCCCAGCATTTT. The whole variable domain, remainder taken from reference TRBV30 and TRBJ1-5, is SQTIHQWPATLVQPVGSPLSLECTVEGTSNPNLYWYRQAAGRGLQLLFYSVGIGQISSEVPQNLSASRPQDRQFILSSKKLLLSDSGFYLCAWSLGQGGQPQHFGDGTRLSIL.

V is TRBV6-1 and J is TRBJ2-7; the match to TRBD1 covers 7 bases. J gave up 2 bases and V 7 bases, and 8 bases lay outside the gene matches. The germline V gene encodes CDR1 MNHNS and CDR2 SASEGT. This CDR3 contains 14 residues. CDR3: CASMGTAMTYEQYF. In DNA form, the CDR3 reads TGTGCCAGCATGGGGACAGCAATGACCTACGAGCAGTACTTC.

The DNA of the CDR3 is TGTGCCAGCAGCCCAGGGTGGGTTGGAAACACCATATATTTT. Protein product: CASSPGWVGNTIYF. The gene calls are TRBV6-5 and TRBJ1-3; possible D gene TRBD1, 5 bases. The CDR3 spans 14 residues. CDR1 is MNHEY, CDR2 SVGAGI, per germline. V was pared by 6 bases and J by 3 bases, with 12 bases between.